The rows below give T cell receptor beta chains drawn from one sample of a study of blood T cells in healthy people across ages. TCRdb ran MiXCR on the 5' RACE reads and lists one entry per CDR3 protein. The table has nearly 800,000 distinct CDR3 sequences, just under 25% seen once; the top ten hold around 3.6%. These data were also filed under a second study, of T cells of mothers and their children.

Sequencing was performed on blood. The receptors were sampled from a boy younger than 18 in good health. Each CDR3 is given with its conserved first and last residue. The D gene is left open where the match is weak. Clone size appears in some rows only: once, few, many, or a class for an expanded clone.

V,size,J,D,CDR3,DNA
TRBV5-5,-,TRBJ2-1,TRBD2,CASSSSGLAYNEQFF,TGTGCCAGCAGCTCCTCCGGACTAGCGTACAATGAGCAGTTCTTC
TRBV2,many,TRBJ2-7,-,CATKGTVSSYEQYF,TGTGCCACCAAGGGGACGGTTAGCTCCTACGAGCAGTACTTC
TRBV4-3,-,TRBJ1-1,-,CASSQDLGGENTEAFF,TGCGCCAGCAGCCAAGATTTGGGGGGTGAGAACACTGAAGCTTTCTTT
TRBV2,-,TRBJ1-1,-,CASSSGVTNTEAFF,TGTGCCAGCAGTTCAGGGGTGACGAACACTGAAGCTTTCTTT
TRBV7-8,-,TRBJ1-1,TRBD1,CASSPDPGTENTEAFF,TGTGCCAGCAGCCCAGATCCCGGGACAGAGAACACTGAAGCTTTCTTT
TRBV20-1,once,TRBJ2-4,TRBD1,CSAGRQGANIQYF,TGCAGTGCTGGGCGACAGGGGGCGAACATTCAGTACTTC
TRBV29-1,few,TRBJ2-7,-,CSVSPHRVSYEQYF,TGCAGCGTTTCGCCCCACAGGGTTTCCTACGAGCAGTACTTC
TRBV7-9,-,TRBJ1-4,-,CASSVTGLNEKLFF,TGTGCCAGCAGCGTCACAGGTCTTAATGAAAAACTGTTTTTT
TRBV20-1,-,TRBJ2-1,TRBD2,CSARAPLELAGGNEQFF,TGCAGTGCTAGAGCCCCCTTGGAACTAGCGGGAGGCAATGAGCAGTTCTTC
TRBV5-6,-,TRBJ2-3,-,CASSSGLTSTDTQYF,TGTGCCAGCAGCAGCGGACTAACTAGCACAGATACGCAGTATTTT
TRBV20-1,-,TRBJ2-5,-,CSARGPTGIGETQYF,TGCAGTGCTAGAGGCCCAACAGGGATCGGGGAGACCCAGTACTTC
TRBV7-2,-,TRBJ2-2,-,CASSLLFQSLGRTGELFF,TGTGCCAGCAGCTTACTATTCCAGAGCTTAGGGAGAACCGGGGAGCTGTTTTTT
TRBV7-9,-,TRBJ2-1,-,CASSVEGGPNEQFF,TGTGCCAGCAGCGTGGAGGGAGGCCCGAATGAGCAGTTCTTC
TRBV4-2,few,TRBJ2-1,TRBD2,CARISSGNPVDEQFF,TGTGCCAGGATCTCGAGCGGGAACCCTGTAGATGAGCAGTTCTTC
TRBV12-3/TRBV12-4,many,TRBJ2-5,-,CASSRRGSQETQYF,TGTGCCAGCAGCCGACGGGGATCCCAAGAGACCCAGTACTTC
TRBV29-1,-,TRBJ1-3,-,CSVGGKAGAENTIYF,TGCAGCGTTGGTGGGAAGGCAGGGGCAGAAAACACCATATATTTT
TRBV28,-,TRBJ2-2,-,CASKRGDFANTGELFF,TGTGCCAGCAAAAGGGGAGACTTCGCGAACACCGGGGAGCTGTTTTTT
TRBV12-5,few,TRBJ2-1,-,CASGLVPDGQSSYNEQFF,TGTGCTAGTGGTTTGGTACCGGACGGACAGAGCTCCTACAATGAGCAGTTCTTC
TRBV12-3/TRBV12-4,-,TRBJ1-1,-,CASRRTPNTEAFF,TGTGCCAGCAGGAGAACACCCAACACTGAAGCTTTCTTT
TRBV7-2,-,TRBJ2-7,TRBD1,CASSLAHRGRSYEQYF,TGTGCCAGCAGCTTAGCACACAGGGGCCGTTCCTACGAGCAGTACTTC
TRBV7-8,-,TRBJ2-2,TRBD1,CASSNGRAGGPNGELFF,TGTGCCAGCTCTAACGGGCGGGCAGGGGGACCCAACGGGGAGCTGTTTTTT
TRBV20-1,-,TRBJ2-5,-,CSAEGTKTSQETQYF,TGCAGTGCTGAGGGGACAAAGACAAGCCAAGAGACCCAGTACTTC
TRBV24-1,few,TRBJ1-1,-,CATRERPGTEAFF,TGTGCCACCAGGGAAAGGCCAGGCACTGAAGCTTTCTTT
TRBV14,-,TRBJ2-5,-,CASSQGWQYQETQYF,TGTGCCAGCAGCCAAGGGTGGCAGTACCAAGAGACCCAGTACTTC
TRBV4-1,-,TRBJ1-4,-,CASSQDPKGSGSNEKLFF,TGCGCCAGCAGCCAAGATCCTAAGGGTAGTGGCTCTAATGAAAAACTGTTTTTT
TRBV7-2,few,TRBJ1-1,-,CATKRVLNTEAFF,TGTGCCACCAAGCGCGTCTTGAACACTGAAGCTTTCTTT
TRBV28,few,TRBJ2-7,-,CASKSYSYEQYF,TGTGCCAGCAAGAGCTACTCCTACGAGCAGTACTTC
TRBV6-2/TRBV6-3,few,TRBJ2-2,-,CASSYTRTGELFF,TGTGCCAGCAGTTACACTCGGACCGGGGAGCTGTTTTTT
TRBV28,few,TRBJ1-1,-,CASSSTVITEAFF,TGTGCCAGCAGTTCTACAGTTATCACTGAAGCTTTCTTT
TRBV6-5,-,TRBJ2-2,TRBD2,CASSYSEVLAGGPNTGELFF,TGCGCCAGCAGTTACTCAGAGGTACTAGCGGGAGGTCCGAACACCGGGGAGCTGTTTTTT
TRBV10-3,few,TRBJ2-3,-,CAISEISSLLTDTQYF,TGTGCCATCAGTGAGATTAGCAGTTTACTTACAGATACGCAGTATTTT
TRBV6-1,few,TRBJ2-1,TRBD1,CTSQRQGGNNEQFF,TGTACCAGCCAAAGACAGGGTGGGAACAATGAGCAGTTCTTC
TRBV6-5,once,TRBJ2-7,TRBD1,CASSLDRVRPYEQYF,TGTGCCAGCAGTTTGGACAGGGTTCGGCCCTACGAGCAGTACTTC
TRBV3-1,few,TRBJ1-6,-,CASSPSGASPLHF,TGTGCCAGCAGCCCTTCCGGCGCTTCACCCCTCCACTTT
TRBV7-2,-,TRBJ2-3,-,CASSLVNTDTQYF,TGTGCCAGCAGCTTGGTTAACACAGATACGCAGTATTTT
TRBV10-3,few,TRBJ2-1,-,CAISEGGTDSYNEQFF,TGTGCCATCAGTGAGGGCGGGACCGACTCCTACAATGAGCAGTTCTTC
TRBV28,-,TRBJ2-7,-,CASSLISGNHEQYF,TGTGCCAGCAGTTTAATATCCGGGAACCACGAGCAGTACTTC
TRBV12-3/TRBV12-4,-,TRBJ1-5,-,CASSSGQDNQPQHF,TGTGCCAGCAGTTCGGGACAAGATAATCAGCCCCAGCATTTT
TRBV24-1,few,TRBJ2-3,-,CATSDPGQSKPPDTQYF,TGTGCCACCAGTGATCCTGGACAGTCGAAACCGCCAGATACGCAGTATTTT
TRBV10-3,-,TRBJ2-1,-,CAISSDRGGDNEQFF,TGTGCCATCAGTTCTGACAGGGGAGGGGACAATGAGCAGTTCTTC
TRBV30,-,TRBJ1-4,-,CAWSVTGSEKLFF,TGTGCCTGGAGTGTAACAGGGAGTGAAAAACTGTTTTTT
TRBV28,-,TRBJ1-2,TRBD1,CASSLGTTGVYGYTF,TGTGCCAGCAGTTTAGGAACGACAGGGGTCTATGGCTACACCTTC
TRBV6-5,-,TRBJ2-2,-,CASSYSMVNGELFF,TGTGCCAGCAGTTACTCAATGGTGAACGGGGAGCTGTTTTTT
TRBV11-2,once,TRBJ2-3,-,CAGSLTGGVDTQYF,TGTGCCGGCAGCCTAACAGGAGGAGTAGATACGCAGTATTTT
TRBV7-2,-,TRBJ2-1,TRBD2,CASSTGLAEYNEQFF,TGTGCCAGCAGCACAGGACTAGCGGAGTACAATGAGCAGTTCTTC
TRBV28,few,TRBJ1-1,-,CASTVGSGGSLAEAFF,TGTGCCAGCACCGTAGGATCCGGGGGCAGTTTGGCTGAAGCTTTCTTT
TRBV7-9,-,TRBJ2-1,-,CASSLVVGMENEQFF,TGTGCCAGCAGCTTAGTTGTGGGAATGGAGAATGAGCAGTTCTTC
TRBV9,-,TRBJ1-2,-,CASSSRPAYGYTF,TGTGCCAGCAGCTCCCGACCTGCATATGGCTACACCTTC
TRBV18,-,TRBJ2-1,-,CASSPSKEDEQFF,TGTGCCAGCTCACCATCTAAAGAGGATGAGCAGTTCTTC
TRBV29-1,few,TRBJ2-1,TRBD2,CSVVRSGGNNGQFF,TGCAGCGTTGTTCGTTCGGGAGGGAACAATGGGCAGTTCTTC